These 15 T cell receptor beta chains came from one sample sequenced in a study of a mutant IDH1 vaccine in newly diagnosed glioma. Sequenced by immunoSEQ multiplex PCR; TCRdb stores in-frame clones only, minus some. The sample lists roughly 84,000 clones; more than 65% were seen once. Described time point: baseline, week 1 (first vaccination visit). Treatment in this sample: pre-vaccination baseline after standard-of-care therapy. The specimen was PBMCs, collected from a glioma patient treated with radiotherapy, temozolomide or both. The receptors originated from a man aged 35 to 55 with glioma. Some clones in this sample may be carry-over from other donors' samples.

The chain links TRBV19 to TRBJ1-4, with no clear D. The CDR3 extends over 12 amino acids. CDR1 LNHDA and CDR2 SQIVND come from the germline V gene (reference sequence). Trimming stripped 6 bases from V and 8 bases from J, with 10 bases between. CDR3 nucleotides: TGTGCCAGTAGCCGGAACAAAGAAAAACTGTTTTTT. Its protein product is CASSRNKEKLFF.

The rearrangement joins TRBV19 to TRBJ2-1, with 13 bases that match TRBD2. The junction had 4 bases not matched to a gene; V was cut back by 7 bases and J by 4 bases. Germline V gene sequence: CDR1 LNHDA, CDR2 SQIVND (reference sequence). The CDR3 spans 15 residues. The CDR3 sequence: CASIPTSGGYNEQFF. CDR3 bases: TGTGCCAGTATCCCGACTAGCGGGGGGTACAATGAGCAGTTCTTC.

The chain links TRBV5-1 to TRBJ2-2, with 10 bases fitting TRBD1. With V trimmed by 2 bases and J by 0 bases, 7 bases remained unmatched. CDR1 SGHRS and CDR2 YFSETQ come from the germline V gene. The CDR3 is 18 residues long. The CDR3 loop is CASSFPTGGASNTGELFF. Here the CDR3 DNA reads TGCGCCAGCAGCTTCCCGACAGGGGGCGCGTCGAACACCGGGGAGCTGTTTTTT.

The V and J genes are TRBV6-5 and TRBJ1-4; a weak D match, TRBD1 (6 bases). The V gene lost 6 bases and the J gene lost 7 bases, with 9 bases spanning the gap. The CDR3 consists of 12 residues. Per germline, CDR1 MNHEY and CDR2 SVGAGI. CDR3 sequence: CASRQGGEKLFF. Written as DNA, the CDR3 is TGTGCCAGCAGACAGGGAGGTGAAAAACTGTTTTTT.

The rearrangement joins TRBV6-5 to TRBJ1-5; 8 positions agree with TRBD1. Trimming took 5 bases from V and 7 from J; bases not matched to a gene: 7. The CDR3 has 14 amino acids. Germline-derived CDR1 and CDR2 are MNHEY and SVGAGI. Here the CDR3 DNA reads TGTGCCAGCAGTCATCAGACAGGGGTCCAGCCCCAGCATTTT. It codes for CASSHQTGVQPQHF.

The chain employs TRBV4-3 and TRBJ2-5, with a weak D call TRBD2 (6 bases). The V end was cut by 4 bases, the J end by 1 base, with 13 bases between. This CDR3 spans 15 amino acids. CDR1 is LGHNA and CDR2 is YSLEER in the germline V gene. CDR3 coding DNA: TGCGCCAGCAGCCTGAACCCGGGGGTCCAAGAGACCCAGTACTTC. Amino acids: CASSLNPGVQETQYF.

The chain recombines TRBV6-1 with TRBJ2-3; either TRBD1 or TRBD2 may fit D (6 bases each). Germline CDR1 MNHNS, CDR2 SASEGT. The CDR3 contains 11 residues. CDR3 region: CDPEGGNTQYF. CDR3 DNA sequence: TGTGACCCAGAGGGGGGCAATACGCAGTATTTT.

V is TRBV6-1 and J is TRBJ1-3; D ambiguous. This CDR3 has 12 amino acids. CDR1 and CDR2 (germline): MNHNS, SASEGT. V was clipped by 9 bases and J by 3 bases, with 9 bases between them. The CDR3 DNA follows: TGTGCCAGTACCCGGGTTGGAAACACCATATATTTT. Translated, it gives CASTRVGNTIYF.

The rearrangement uses TRBV2 and TRBJ1-2; 7 bases fit TRBD1. The CDR3 has 12 residues. CDR1 is SNHLY, CDR2 FYNNEI, per germline. The CDR3 protein is CGAGQGDYGYTF. The DNA of the CDR3 is TGTGGGGCCGGGCAGGGGGACTATGGCTACACCTTC.

V is TRBV5-1 and J is TRBJ1-2, with D maybe TRBD1 (6 bases). The CDR3 runs to 14 residues. Trimming shortened V by 4 bases and J by 3 bases, and 13 bases separated the two germline ends. In germline, CDR1 is SGHRS, CDR2 YFSETQ. CDR3 residues: CASSLKAGDYGYTF. The CDR3 DNA follows: TGCGCCAGCAGCCTGAAGGCAGGGGACTATGGCTACACCTTC.

This clone was seen only once. The chain combines TRBV7-6 with TRBJ1-4; D uncertain. The V and J ends lost 5 bases and 0 bases respectively, with 13 bases between them. CDR3 length: 16 amino acids. Germline V CDR1 and CDR2: SGHVS, FNYEAQ. The CDR3 is CASSPLGIATNEKLFF. As DNA, the CDR3 is TGTGCCAGCAGCCCGTTGGGGATTGCAACTAATGAAAAACTGTTTTTT. The full variable domain, in which reference TRBV7-6 and TRBJ1-4 provide the parts outside the CDR3, is GAGVSQSPRYKVTKRGQDVALRCDPISGHVSLYWYRQALGQGPEFLTYFNYEAQQDKSGLPNDRFSAERPEGSISTLTIQRTEQRDSAMYRCASSPLGIATNEKLFFGSGTQLSVL.

This chain links TRBV7-9 with TRBJ1-5; D not resolved. The CDR3 runs 14 residues. V dropped 5 bases and J dropped 2 bases, with 10 bases sitting between them. Per the germline V gene, CDR1 is SEHNR and CDR2 is FQNEAQ (reference sequence). CDR3 protein: CASSGEWGNQPQHF. For the CDR3, the DNA is TGTGCCAGCAGCGGGGAATGGGGCAATCAGCCCCAGCATTTT.

V is TRBV25-1 and J is TRBJ2-3; D is undetermined. The CDR3 contains 12 residues. The V end was cut by 4 bases, the J end by 2 bases, with 4 bases between. Germline assignment: CDR1 MGHDK and CDR2 SYGVNS. CDR3 coding DNA: TGTGCCAGCAGTGGCATCACAGATACGCAGTATTTT. Translating gives CASSGITDTQYF.

The chain joins TRBV12-5 to TRBJ2-5, with no clear D. Germline assignment: CDR1 LGHNT and CDR2 FRNRAP. The CDR3 runs to 11 residues. Between the trimmed V and J ends, which lost 6 bases and 4 bases, there was a span of 6 bases. Here the CDR3 DNA reads TGTGCTAGTGGCCTTCGAGAGACCCAGTACTTC. It specifies CASGLRETQYF.

This chain joins TRBV5-4 and TRBJ2-1; a weak D match, TRBD2 (7 bases). Germline CDR1 reads SGHNT; CDR2 reads YYREEE (reference sequence). V lost 2 bases, J lost 2 bases, and 14 bases lay in between. The CDR3 contains 16 residues. CDR3: CASSLGGGAPYNEQFF. For the CDR3, the DNA is TGTGCCAGCAGCTTAGGGGGGGGAGCCCCCTACAATGAGCAGTTCTTC.